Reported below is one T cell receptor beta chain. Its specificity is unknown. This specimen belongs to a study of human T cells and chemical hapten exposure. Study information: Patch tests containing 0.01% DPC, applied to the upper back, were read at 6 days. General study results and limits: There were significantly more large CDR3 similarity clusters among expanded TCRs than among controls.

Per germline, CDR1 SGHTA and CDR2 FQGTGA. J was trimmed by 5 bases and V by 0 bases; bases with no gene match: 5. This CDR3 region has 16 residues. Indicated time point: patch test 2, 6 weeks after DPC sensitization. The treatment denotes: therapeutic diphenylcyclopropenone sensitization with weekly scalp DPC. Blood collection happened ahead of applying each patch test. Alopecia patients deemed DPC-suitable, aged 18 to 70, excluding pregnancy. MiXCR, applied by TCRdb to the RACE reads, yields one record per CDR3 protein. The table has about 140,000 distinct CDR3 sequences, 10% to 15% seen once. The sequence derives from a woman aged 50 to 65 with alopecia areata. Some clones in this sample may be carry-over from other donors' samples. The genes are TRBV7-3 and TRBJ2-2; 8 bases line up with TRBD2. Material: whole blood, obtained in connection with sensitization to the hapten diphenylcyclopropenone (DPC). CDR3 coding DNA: TGTGCCAGCAGCTTAACCTTTAGCGGGAAGACCGGGGAGCTGTTTTTT. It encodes CASSLTFSGKTGELFF.